The 32 T cell receptor beta chains below come from one sample, sequenced in a study of PD-1 blockade in mismatch repair-deficient tumors. Generated by immunoSEQ multiplex PCR, the TCRdb table keeps only in-frame clones and is missing some. The repertoire holds about 68,000 clones, with 60% to 80% as singletons. The sample here was peripheral blood, taken 2 weeks after starting pembrolizumab. The receptors were gathered from an adult with mismatch repair-deficient cancer.

The chain carries TRBV5-1 and TRBJ2-2, with a possible D match to TRBD2 (6 bases). Trimming left V 4 bases short and J 6 bases short, with 19 bases between. In germline, CDR1 is SGHRS, CDR2 YFSETQ. The CDR3 loop spans 16 amino acids. The CDR3 reads CASSDVGTLGAGELFF. CDR3 DNA sequence: TGCGCCAGCAGCGATGTCGGGACTTTAGGGGCCGGGGAGCTGTTTTTT.

Only a few counts were recorded for this clone. This sequence joins TRBV6-4 and TRBJ1-1; D might be TRBD1 (5 bases). Between the trimmed V and J ends, which lost 7 bases and 4 bases, there was a span of 22 bases. Germline CDR1 and CDR2: MRHNA and SNTAGT. This CDR3 spans 16 amino acids. The CDR3 reads CASTTGTSEFRTEAFF. In DNA form, the CDR3 reads TGTGCCAGCACGACGGGGACTAGCGAATTTCGCACTGAAGCTTTCTTT.

The genes are TRBV7-8 and TRBJ2-1, with TRBD2 identical over 10 bases. Germline CDR1 reads SGHVS; CDR2 reads FQNEAQ. The CDR3 contains 19 residues. After removal of 6 bases from V and 7 bases from J, the junction contained 21 bases not matched to a gene. The CDR3: CASREALAGVFRAGNEQFF. As DNA, the CDR3 is TGTGCCAGCAGAGAAGCCCTAGCGGGAGTGTTTAGGGCTGGGAATGAGCAGTTCTTC.

This chain connects TRBV11-1 to TRBJ2-5, with 11 bases identical to TRBD1. The assigned J gene may be wrong: the sequence end matches TRBJ2-7 better. This CDR3 is built from 17 residues. Germline values: CDR1 SGHAT, CDR2 FQDESV (reference sequence). The DNA of the CDR3 is TGTGCCAGCAGCCCCAGACCCGGGACAGGGGGAAGTTACGAGCAGTACTTC. Amino acid sequence: CASSPRPGTGGSYEQYF.

The V gene is TRBV9, the J gene TRBJ1-2; maybe TRBD1 (5 bases). Germline values: CDR1 SGDLS, CDR2 YYNGEE. V was clipped by 3 bases and J by 11 bases, with 11 bases between them. CDR3 size: 11 residues. CDR3 region: CASSAPGTYTF. CDR3 nucleotides: TGTGCCAGCAGCGCCCCGGGGACGTACACCTTC.

The CDR3 here is CASSLASGVTGELFF. The CDR3 DNA reads as TGTGCCAGCAGCTTAGCGTCAGGGGTCACCGGGGAGCTGTTTTTT. The chain couples TRBV7-9 to TRBJ2-2; possibly TRBD1 for D (6 bases). V lost 0 bases to trimming and J lost 4 bases, with 9 bases between them. This CDR3 region has 15 residues. Per germline, CDR1 SEHNR and CDR2 FQNEAQ (reference sequence).

This clone has more than one count but fewer than ten. The V call is TRBV7-2, the J call TRBJ2-2, with 8 bases matching TRBD2. Germline CDR1 SGHTA, CDR2 FQGNSA. The CDR3 has 15 amino acids. The V and J ends lost 3 bases and 5 bases, in that order; junction bases with no gene match: 5. This chain's CDR3 is CASSFSTSVTGELFF. CDR3 nucleotides: TGTGCCAGCAGCTTTTCGACTAGCGTTACCGGGGAGCTGTTTTTT.

The rearrangement links TRBV6-1 to TRBJ1-5; D possibly corresponds to TRBD1 (5 bases). Trimming pared 5 bases from V and 4 bases from J, leaving 15 bases between. CDR1 and CDR2 from the germline V gene are MNHNS and SASEGT. The CDR3 spans 15 residues. Here the CDR3 reads CASSIEVRANQPQHF. The CDR3 DNA follows: TGTGCCAGCAGTATAGAGGTCAGGGCTAATCAGCCCCAGCATTTT.

This rearrangement joins TRBV7-9 to TRBJ1-1; D gene ambiguous. This CDR3 spans 14 amino acids. V shed 5 bases and J shed 1 base, with 11 bases lying between them. Germline V gene data show CDR1 as SEHNR and CDR2 as FQNEAQ (reference sequence). CDR3 loop: CASSPPIQNTEAFF. The CDR3 nucleotides read TGTGCCAGCAGCCCCCCCATCCAGAACACTGAAGCTTTCTTT.

V and J are TRBV7-2 and TRBJ1-4; 8 positions agree with TRBD1. The ends lost 5 bases at V and 4 bases at J; junction bases unmatched: 6. Germline loops: CDR1 SGHTA, CDR2 FQGNSA. This CDR3 contains 15 residues. CDR3 protein: CASSARTGINEKLFF. CDR3 DNA: TGTGCCAGCAGCGCCCGGACAGGGATTAATGAAAAACTGTTTTTT.

The chain carries TRBV7-2 and TRBJ1-2; no clear D gene. Germline-derived CDR1 and CDR2 are SGHTA and FQGNSA. CDR3 size: 14 residues. The ends were cut back, 3 bases at V and 2 bases at J, with 10 bases in the middle. CDR3 loop: CASSLRNMNYGYTF. The CDR3 bases are TGTGCCAGCAGCTTGCGAAATATGAACTATGGCTACACCTTC.

This sequence joins TRBV5-4 and TRBJ1-2; 7 bases map to TRBD1. V dropped 4 bases and J dropped 2; count of bases not matched to a gene: 14. The length of the CDR3 is 17 residues. Per germline, CDR1 SGHNT and CDR2 YYREEE (reference sequence). CDR3 protein: CASSRPGGQSSNYGYTF. CDR3 nucleotide sequence: TGTGCCAGCAGCCGCCCGGGGGGACAGAGCTCCAACTATGGCTACACCTTC. The full variable domain, in which reference TRBV5-4 and TRBJ1-2 provide the parts outside the CDR3, is ETGVTQSPTHLIKTRGQQVTLRCSSQSGHNTVSWYQQALGQGPQFIFQYYREEENGRGNFPPRFSGLQFPNYSSELNVNALELDDSALYLCASSRPGGQSSNYGYTFGSGTRLTVV.

The CDR3: CASRKGLAFGGFF. CDR3 nucleotide sequence: TGTGCCAGCAGGAAGGGACTAGCTTTTGGAGGGTTCTTC. The V and J genes are TRBV2 and TRBJ2-1, with 9 positions matching TRBD2. The germline CDR1 and CDR2 sequences are SNHLY and FYNNEI. J gave up 15 bases and V 6 bases, and 12 bases lay outside the gene matches. CDR3 length: 13 amino acids.

This chain connects TRBV11-3 to TRBJ1-4; 10 nucleotides agree with TRBD1. J gave up 7 bases and V 2 bases, and 7 bases lay outside the gene matches. The CDR3 has 16 amino acids. Germline-derived CDR1 and CDR2 are SGHNT and YENEEA. The CDR3: CASSLTDRGSAEKLFF. The DNA for the CDR3 is TGTGCCAGCAGCTTAACGGACAGGGGGAGTGCTGAAAAACTGTTTTTT.

This clone was seen only once. The rearrangement uses TRBV5-6 and TRBJ1-3; no firm D call. CDR3 length: 14 residues. The germline V gene has CDR1 SGHDT and CDR2 YYEEEE. Trimming shortened V by 4 bases and J by 7 bases, and 15 bases separated the two germline ends. The CDR3 DNA reads as TGTGCCAGCAGCACAAGTACCCTAGGGAACACCATATATTTT. Protein: CASSTSTLGNTIYF.

J is TRBJ1-1 and V is TRBV7-9, with unresolved D. Germline-derived CDR1 and CDR2 are SEHNR and FQNEAQ (reference sequence). V was pared by 3 bases and J by 7 bases, with 12 bases between. This CDR3 spans 13 amino acids. The CDR3 sequence: CASSFGAGLEAFF. The CDR3 DNA sequence: TGTGCCAGCAGCTTTGGAGCAGGCCTTGAAGCTTTCTTT. Drawing the rest from reference TRBV7-9 and TRBJ1-1, the complete variable domain is DTGVSQNPRHKITKRGQNVTFRCDPISEHNRLYWYRQTLGQGPEFLTYFQNEAQLEKSRLLSDRFSAERPKGSFSTLEIQRTEQGDSAMYLCASSFGAGLEAFFGQGTRLTVV.

A word on this clone: One end of the junction does not line up with germline, which may come from a read error. V gene TRBV6-1 combines with J gene TRBJ2-1; 8 nucleotides align to TRBD1. The germline gives CDR1 MNHNS, CDR2 SASEGT. The CDR3 loop spans 19 amino acids. The CDR3 nucleotides are TGTGCCAGCAGTGAATCCTTCAGGGGGCGGACCCGGTCCTCCAATGAGCAGTTCTTC. Encoded protein: CASSESFRGRTRSSNEQFF.

The J gene is TRBJ2-7, the V gene TRBV28; 11 nucleotides line up with TRBD2. The CDR3 is made up of 13 amino acids. The V gene's germline CDR1 is MDHEN and CDR2 SYDVKM. Trimming cost V 7 bases and J 2 bases; bases outside gene matches: 1. CDR3 DNA sequence: TGTGCCAGCAAACTAGCGGGAGCCTACGAGCAGTACTTC. Residues: CASKLAGAYEQYF.

CDR3 nucleotides: TGCGCCAGCAGCCAGGGGACAGGGGTCTGGGACACTGAAGCTTTCTTT. It yields the protein CASSQGTGVWDTEAFF. This sequence joins TRBV4-1 and TRBJ1-1; 10 bases are a match to TRBD1. The ends lost 3 bases at V and 3 bases at J; junction bases unmatched: 7. CDR1 and CDR2 (germline): MGHRA, YSYEKL. This CDR3 comprises 16 residues.

This clone was counted a few times. This chain connects TRBV18 to TRBJ1-1; 11 nucleotides line up with TRBD1. The CDR3 contains 17 residues. With V trimmed by 0 bases and J by 6 bases, 9 bases remained unmatched. Per germline, CDR1 KGHSH and CDR2 LQKENI. Written as DNA, the CDR3 is TGTGCCAGCTCACCACCGGACAGGGGGCGAATTGTAGCTGAAGCTTTCTTT. Its protein is CASSPPDRGRIVAEAFF.

This clone was seen a handful of times. The V call is TRBV5-6, the J call TRBJ1-5; tentatively, D is TRBD1 (5 bases). The CDR3 covers 13 residues. Between the trimmed V and J ends, which lost 4 bases and 7 bases, there was a span of 12 bases. Per germline, CDR1 SGHDT and CDR2 YYEEEE. Here the CDR3 DNA reads TGTGCCAGCAGCAAAGATAGGGGCCAGCCCCAGCATTTT. Protein product: CASSKDRGQPQHF.

V gene TRBV18 combines with J gene TRBJ2-7; 8 nucleotides agree with TRBD1. CDR1 is KGHSH and CDR2 is LQKENI in the germline V gene. J lost 3 bases, V lost 6 bases, and 10 bases had no gene match. The CDR3 is 15 amino acids. The DNA of the CDR3 is TGTGCCAGCTCCGAAAGAACAGGGGGTGGCTACGAGCAGTACTTC. It encodes CASSERTGGGYEQYF.

This sequence joins TRBV10-2 and TRBJ2-6, with TRBD1 as a possible D gene (5 bases). The CDR3 totals 16 residues. Germline CDR1 is WSHSY and CDR2 is SAAADI. Trimming pared 5 bases from V and 0 bases from J, leaving 11 bases between. The CDR3 sequence: CASSKGASSGANVLTF. For the CDR3, the DNA is TGCGCCAGCAGTAAAGGGGCCAGCTCTGGGGCCAACGTCCTGACTTTC.

This clone has a single count. The rearrangement joins TRBV5-5 to TRBJ2-1, with 7 nucleotides matching TRBD1. The J segment lost 5 bases and the V segment lost 4 bases, leaving 6 bases of the junction unmatched. The germline V gene has CDR1 SGHKS and CDR2 YYEKEE (reference sequence). This CDR3 region has 14 residues. The CDR3 DNA follows: TGTGCCAGCAGCCTGGGACAGCACCACAATGAGCAGTTCTTC. Translation: CASSLGQHHNEQFF.

This clone was seen a few times. V usage is TRBV19 and J usage is TRBJ1-5; unclear D gene. From germline, CDR1 is LNHDA and CDR2 SQIVND (reference sequence). The CDR3 sequence is 16 residues long. The V end lost 2 bases, the J end lost 7 bases, and 18 bases lay between the germline ends. CDR3 region: CASSINAVSNKQPQHF. DNA for the CDR3: TGTGCCAGTAGTATAAATGCGGTCAGCAATAAGCAGCCCCAGCATTTT.

The rearrangement uses TRBV16 and TRBJ2-1; 7 bases agree with TRBD1. V lost 3 bases to trimming and J lost 3 bases; unmatched junction nucleotides: 5. This CDR3 has 15 amino acids. Germline V gene sequence: CDR1 KGHSY, CDR2 FQNENV. The CDR3 region is CASSHSGQVYNEQFF. The DNA for the CDR3 is TGTGCCAGCAGCCACTCCGGACAGGTCTACAATGAGCAGTTCTTC.

The CDR3 nucleotides read TGTGCCAGCAGGGTAGGGGGCCGGGGGCTAGGCAATGAGCAGTTCTTC. Encoded protein: CASRVGGRGLGNEQFF. This rearrangement joins TRBV27 to TRBJ2-1; D may be TRBD1 (7 bases). The CDR3 runs to 16 residues. Per the germline V gene, CDR1 is MNHEY and CDR2 is SMNVEV (reference sequence). V gave up 6 bases and J gave up 6 bases, with 21 bases separating them.

The chain employs TRBV6-5 and TRBJ1-1, with 7 bases fitting TRBD1. From germline, CDR1 is MNHEY and CDR2 SVGAGI. Unmatched junction bases numbered 7, after V lost 8 bases and J lost 1 base. CDR3 length: 14 amino acids. The CDR3 region has the DNA TGTGCCAGCTACAACAGGGGTGGGAACACTGAAGCTTTCTTT. Translated, it gives CASYNRGGNTEAFF.

The rearrangement joins TRBV27 to TRBJ2-1, with TRBD2 identical over 9 bases. This CDR3 comprises 15 residues. Germline loops: CDR1 MNHEY, CDR2 SMNVEV (reference sequence). V was clipped by 6 bases and J by 0 bases; unmatched bases: 3. CDR3 loop: CASSISGSSYNEQFF. The CDR3 DNA follows: TGTGCCAGCAGCATTAGCGGGAGCTCCTACAATGAGCAGTTCTTC.

Here the CDR3 reads CASRRQGFEQYF. Written as DNA, the CDR3 is TGTGCCAGCAGGCGACAGGGCTTCGAGCAGTACTTC. V gene TRBV6-1 combines with J gene TRBJ2-7, with 7 bases identical to TRBD1. Per the germline V gene, CDR1 is MNHNS and CDR2 is SASEGT. This CDR3 is built from 12 residues. The junction had 5 bases not matched to a gene; V was cut back by 6 bases and J by 6 bases.

The rearrangement joins TRBV6-1 to TRBJ2-7; TRBD1 matches at 12 bases. CDR1 is MNHNS and CDR2 is SASEGT in the germline V gene. The length of the CDR3 is 14 residues. The V segment lost 4 bases and the J segment 6 bases; nucleotides outside the gene matches: 4. CDR3 loop: CASSGDRGPSEQYF. The CDR3 DNA reads as TGTGCCAGCAGTGGGGACAGGGGGCCGTCCGAGCAGTACTTC.

CDR3: CAIAGARRGEQYF. The CDR3 region has the DNA TGTGCCATCGCTGGGGCCAGAAGGGGCGAGCAGTACTTC. The rearrangement uses TRBV2 and TRBJ2-7; a weak D match, TRBD1 (5 bases). The CDR3 is 13 amino acids. The germline V and J ends were trimmed by 10 bases and 6 bases, with 19 bases remaining between them. Germline V gene data show CDR1 as SNHLY and CDR2 as FYNNEI.